Shown below are 2 T cell receptor beta chains from a single sample sequenced in a study of tumor-infiltrating lymphocytes in primary liver carcinoma. A primer matching the constant region was used to make TCR beta cDNA from approximately 0.55 ug of total RNA. Modified slightly, ARM-PCR produced TCR beta libraries over three nested multiplex PCR rounds. The two initial PCR rounds, about 9 cycles each, used TRBV1-TRBV30 forward and C-beta reverse primers. Each CDR3 protein is one row after TCRdb ran MiXCR on the multiplex PCR reads. Of approximately 320,000 distinct CDR3 sequences in the sample, about three fifths were seen once. The source of the blood RNA was unsorted whole blood, and germline DNA was extracted as well. Sequenced: peripheral blood. These receptors were obtained from a woman in her 30s with primary liver carcinoma and hepatitis B virus infection.

The chain joins TRBV4-1 to TRBJ2-3; D unresolved. This CDR3 has 15 residues. CDR1 is MGHRA, CDR2 YSYEKL, per germline. Trimming stripped 1 base from V and 4 bases from J, with 12 bases between. This chain's CDR3 is CASSQGSVESDTQYF. The CDR3 DNA reads TGCGCCAGCAGCCAAGGTTCAGTGGAGTCAGATACGCAGTATTTT.

The chain joins TRBV5-4 to TRBJ2-3; 11 bases are a match to TRBD2. The CDR3 has 16 amino acids. Trimming took 4 bases from V and 0 from J; bases not matched to a gene: 4. Germline CDR1 and CDR2: SGHNT and YYREEE (reference sequence). This CDR3 reads CASSLRTSGSTDTQYF. The CDR3, as DNA: TGTGCCAGCAGCCTCCGGACTAGCGGGAGCACAGATACGCAGTATTTT.